This T cell receptor beta chain is from a study of PD-L1 blockade in urothelial cancer. Looking at the study overall: Patients previously received 0 to 3 chemotherapy regimens. Regarding the study as a whole: Durable-benefit cases showed more tumor-associated blood clone expansion at 3 weeks. Lower than median blood TCR clonality before treatment predicted better survival.

CDR3 size: 15 residues. The J segment lost 4 bases and the V segment lost 5 bases, leaving 11 bases of the junction unmatched. Per germline, CDR1 PRHDT and CDR2 FYEKMQ (reference sequence). The time point denotes: pretreatment peripheral blood. A note on this clone: Its cognate antigen is unknown.

Using immunoSEQ multiplex PCR, the repertoire was profiled, and TCRdb retains in-frame clones only, with some absent. In the table there are fewer than 100,000 clones, 70% to 90% of which are singletons. The TCR sequence derives from a man aged 40-49 years with urothelial cancer. This specimen consisted of PBMCs, obtained around atezolizumab (anti-PD-L1) treatment. The J gene is TRBJ2-7, the V gene TRBV13, with 7 bases that match TRBD1. The CDR3 here is CASSARGQGIYEQYF. In DNA form, the CDR3 reads TGTGCCAGCAGCGCTAGGGGGCAGGGGATATACGAGCAGTACTTC.